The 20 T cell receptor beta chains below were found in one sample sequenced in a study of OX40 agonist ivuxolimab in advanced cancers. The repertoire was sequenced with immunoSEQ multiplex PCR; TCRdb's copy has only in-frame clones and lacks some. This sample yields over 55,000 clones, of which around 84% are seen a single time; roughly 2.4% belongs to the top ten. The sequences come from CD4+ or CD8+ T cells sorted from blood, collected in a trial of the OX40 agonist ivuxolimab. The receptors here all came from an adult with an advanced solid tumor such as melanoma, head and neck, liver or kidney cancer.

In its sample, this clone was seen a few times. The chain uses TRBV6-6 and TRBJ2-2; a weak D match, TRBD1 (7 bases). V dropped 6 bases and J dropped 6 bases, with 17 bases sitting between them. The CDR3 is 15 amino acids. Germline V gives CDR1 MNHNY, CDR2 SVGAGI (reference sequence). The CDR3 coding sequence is TGTGCCAGCAGCAGTACTCCAGGGGGGCCCGGGGAGCTGTTTTTT. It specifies CASSSTPGGPGELFF.

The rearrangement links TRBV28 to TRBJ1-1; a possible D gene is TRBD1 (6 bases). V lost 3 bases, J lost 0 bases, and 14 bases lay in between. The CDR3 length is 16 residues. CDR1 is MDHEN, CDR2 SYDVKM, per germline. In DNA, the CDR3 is TGTGCCAGCAGTTTGGCGGGGGCGTTAATGAACACTGAAGCTTTCTTT. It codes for CASSLAGALMNTEAFF.

CDR3 nucleotides: TGCGCCAGCAGCACCGGGCCCCCTACAACTAATGAAAAACTGTTTTTT. It is translated as CASSTGPPTTNEKLFF. V usage is TRBV5-1 and J usage is TRBJ1-4; D gene ambiguous. The CDR3 has 16 amino acids. Deletions cut 4 bases from V and 0 bases from J, with 13 bases between. CDR1 is SGHRS and CDR2 is YFSETQ in the germline V gene.

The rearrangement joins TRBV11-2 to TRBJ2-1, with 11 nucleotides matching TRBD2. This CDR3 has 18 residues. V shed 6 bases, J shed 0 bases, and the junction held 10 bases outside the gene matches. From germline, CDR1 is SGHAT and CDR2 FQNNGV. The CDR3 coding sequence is TGTGCCAGCAGGACCATAGCGGGGGGGCCTGGCTCCTACAATGAGCAGTTCTTC. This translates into CASRTIAGGPGSYNEQFF.

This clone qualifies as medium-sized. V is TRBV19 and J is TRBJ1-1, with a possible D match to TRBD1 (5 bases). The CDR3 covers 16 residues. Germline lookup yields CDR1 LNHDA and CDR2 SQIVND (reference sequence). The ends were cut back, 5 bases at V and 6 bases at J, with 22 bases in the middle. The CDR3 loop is CASSPLAGLILSEAFF. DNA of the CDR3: TGTGCCAGTAGTCCCCTGGCAGGGTTAATTTTATCTGAAGCTTTCTTT.

The CDR3 sequence is CASSQDPGGHFYEQYF. The CDR3 nucleotides are TGCGCCAGCAGCCAGGATCCGGGGGGGCACTTCTACGAGCAGTACTTC. The rearrangement links TRBV4-1 to TRBJ2-7; 8 nucleotides align to TRBD2. J lost 3 bases, V lost 3 bases, and 10 bases had no gene match. The CDR3 sequence is 16 residues long. Germline V gene sequence: CDR1 MGHRA, CDR2 YSYEKL.

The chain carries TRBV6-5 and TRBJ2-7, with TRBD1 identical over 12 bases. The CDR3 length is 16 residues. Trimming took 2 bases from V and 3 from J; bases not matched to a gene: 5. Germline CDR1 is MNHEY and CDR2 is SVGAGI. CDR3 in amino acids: CASSYNGDRGLYEQYF. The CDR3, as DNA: TGTGCCAGCAGTTACAATGGGGACAGGGGGCTCTACGAGCAGTACTTC.

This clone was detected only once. The CDR3 DNA is TGTGCCAGCAGCTTAGGGGGCGCGAACACCGGGGAGCTGTTTTTT. This encodes CASSLGGANTGELFF. J is TRBJ2-2 and V is TRBV7-9; possible D gene TRBD1, 5 bases. The ends were cut back, 1 base at V and 0 bases at J, with 6 bases in the middle. The CDR3 is 15 residues long. The germline V gene encodes CDR1 SEHNR and CDR2 FQNEAQ (reference sequence).

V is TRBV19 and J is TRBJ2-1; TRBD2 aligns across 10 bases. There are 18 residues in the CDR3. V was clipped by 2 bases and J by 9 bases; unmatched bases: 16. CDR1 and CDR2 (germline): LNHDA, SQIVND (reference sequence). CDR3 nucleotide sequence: TGTGCCAGTAGTATATTTAGCGGGGGGCTCACAACCGGAAGTGAGCAGTTCTTC. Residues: CASSIFSGGLTTGSEQFF. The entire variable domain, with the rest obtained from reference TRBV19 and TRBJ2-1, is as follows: DGGITQSPKYLFRKEGQNVTLSCEQNLNHDAMYWYRQDPGQGLRLIYYSQIVNDFQKGDIAEGYSVSREKKESFPLTVTSAQKNPTAFYLCASSIFSGGLTTGSEQFFGPGTRLTVL.

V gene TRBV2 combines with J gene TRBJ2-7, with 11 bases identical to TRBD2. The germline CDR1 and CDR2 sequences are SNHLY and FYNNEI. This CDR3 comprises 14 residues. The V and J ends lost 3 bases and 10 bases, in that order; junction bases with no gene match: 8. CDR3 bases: TGTGCCAGCAGTGAGGCCGGGACTAGCGGCTCTCAGTACTTC. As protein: CASSEAGTSGSQYF.

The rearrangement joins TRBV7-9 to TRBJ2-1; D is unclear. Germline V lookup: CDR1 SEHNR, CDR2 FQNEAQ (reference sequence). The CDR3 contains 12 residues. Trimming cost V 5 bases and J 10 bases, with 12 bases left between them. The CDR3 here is CASSQLAAEQFF. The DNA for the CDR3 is TGTGCCAGCAGCCAGCTGGCGGCGGAGCAGTTCTTC.

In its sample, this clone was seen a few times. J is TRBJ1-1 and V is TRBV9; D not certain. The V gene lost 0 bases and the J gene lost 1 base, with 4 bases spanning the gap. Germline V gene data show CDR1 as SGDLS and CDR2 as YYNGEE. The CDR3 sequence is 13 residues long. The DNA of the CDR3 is TGTGCCAGCAGCGTAGCTCCGAACACTGAAGCTTTCTTT. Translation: CASSVAPNTEAFF. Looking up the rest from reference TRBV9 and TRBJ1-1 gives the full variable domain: DSGVTQTPKHLITATGQRVTLRCSPRSGDLSVYWYQQSLDQGLQFLIQYYNGEERAKGNILERFSAQQFPDLHSELNLSSLELGDSALYFCASSVAPNTEAFFGQGTRLTVV.

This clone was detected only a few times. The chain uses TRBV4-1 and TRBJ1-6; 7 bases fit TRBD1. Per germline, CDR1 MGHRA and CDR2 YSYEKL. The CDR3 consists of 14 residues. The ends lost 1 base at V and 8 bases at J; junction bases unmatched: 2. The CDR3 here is CASSQGQGDSPLHF. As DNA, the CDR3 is TGCGCCAGCAGCCAAGGACAGGGCGATTCACCCCTCCACTTT.

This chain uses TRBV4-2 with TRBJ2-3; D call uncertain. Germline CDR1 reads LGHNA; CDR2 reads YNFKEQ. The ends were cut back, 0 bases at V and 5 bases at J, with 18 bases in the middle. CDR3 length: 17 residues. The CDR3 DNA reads TGTGCCAGCAGCCAAGATGCGAGAGTCGGAGTTGGAGATACGCAGTATTTT. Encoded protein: CASSQDARVGVGDTQYF.

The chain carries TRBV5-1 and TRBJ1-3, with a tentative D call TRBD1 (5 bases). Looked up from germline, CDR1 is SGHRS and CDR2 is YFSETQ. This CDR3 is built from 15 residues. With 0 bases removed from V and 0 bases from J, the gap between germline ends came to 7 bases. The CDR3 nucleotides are TGCGCCAGCAGCTTGGAGGGGAGCTCTGGAAACACCATATATTTT. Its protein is CASSLEGSSGNTIYF.

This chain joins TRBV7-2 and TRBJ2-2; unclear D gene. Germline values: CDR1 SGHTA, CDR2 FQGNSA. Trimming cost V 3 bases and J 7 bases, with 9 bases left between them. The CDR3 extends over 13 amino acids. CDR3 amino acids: CASSFRYGGELFF. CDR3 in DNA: TGTGCCAGCAGCTTTCGCTACGGCGGGGAGCTGTTTTTT.

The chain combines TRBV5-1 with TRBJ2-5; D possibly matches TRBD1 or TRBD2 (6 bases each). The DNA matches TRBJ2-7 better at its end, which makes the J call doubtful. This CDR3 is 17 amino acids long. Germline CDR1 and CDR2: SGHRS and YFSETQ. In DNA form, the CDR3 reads TGCGCCAGCAGCTTGGCCACCGGGGGCCGCTCCACCTACGAGCAGTACTTC. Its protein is CASSLATGGRSTYEQYF.

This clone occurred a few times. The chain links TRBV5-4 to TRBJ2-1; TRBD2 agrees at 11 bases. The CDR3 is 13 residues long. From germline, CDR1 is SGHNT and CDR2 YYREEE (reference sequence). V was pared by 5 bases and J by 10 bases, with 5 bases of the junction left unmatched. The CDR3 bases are TGTGCCAGCAGACAGACTAGCGGGGTCGAGCAGTTCTTC. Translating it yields CASRQTSGVEQFF.

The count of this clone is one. CDR3 loop: CASSPPQVSYGYTF. CDR3 bases: TGCGCCAGCAGCCCTCCCCAAGTCAGCTATGGCTACACCTTC. The chain couples TRBV4-1 to TRBJ1-2; no definite D call. The V and J ends lost 4 bases and 4 bases respectively, with 13 bases between them. Germline CDR1 reads MGHRA; CDR2 reads YSYEKL. This CDR3 spans 14 amino acids.

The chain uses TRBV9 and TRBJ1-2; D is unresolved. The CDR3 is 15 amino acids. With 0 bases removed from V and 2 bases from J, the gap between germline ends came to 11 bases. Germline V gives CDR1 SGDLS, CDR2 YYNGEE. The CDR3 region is CASSVAAQMNYGYTF. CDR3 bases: TGTGCCAGCAGCGTAGCAGCCCAGATGAACTATGGCTACACCTTC.